These 8 T cell receptor beta chains originate from one sample sequenced in a study of blood T cell repertoires in COVID-19. Using immunoSEQ multiplex PCR, the repertoire was profiled, and TCRdb retains in-frame clones only, with some absent. Of about 320,000 clones detected, roughly 90% appear once; the ten largest clones hold 3.5% to 5%. The material sequenced was PBMCs or T cells enriched from blood (not recorded which). The source of these receptors is a woman aged 30 to 39 who had been exposed to COVID-19.

This clone was seen a single time. The chain uses TRBV29-1 and TRBJ1-1; 7 bases match TRBD1. V lost 6 bases to trimming and J lost 1 base; unmatched junction nucleotides: 5. This CDR3 contains 13 residues. Looked up from germline, CDR1 is SQVTM and CDR2 is ANQGSEA. The CDR3, as DNA: TGCAGCGTGGAGGGACAGAGGAACACTGAAGCTTTCTTT. Its protein product is CSVEGQRNTEAFF.

The CDR3 sequence is CASSLGPSGGAETQYF. The CDR3 DNA sequence: TGCGCCAGCAGCTTGGGACCTAGCGGGGGGGCGGAGACCCAGTACTTC. The chain links TRBV5-1 to TRBJ2-5; 12 nucleotides line up with TRBD2. The germline gives CDR1 SGHRS, CDR2 YFSETQ. The length of the CDR3 is 16 residues. V trimming: 0 bases; J trimming: 5 bases; junction bases outside the gene matches: 5.

The rearrangement uses TRBV28 and TRBJ1-2; D remains unclear. CDR3 length: 13 amino acids. Trimming pared 2 bases from V and 4 bases from J, leaving 8 bases between. Germline V lookup: CDR1 MDHEN, CDR2 SYDVKM. CDR3: CASSLTRLYGYTF. Written as DNA, the CDR3 is TGTGCCAGCAGTTTAACCAGGCTCTATGGCTACACCTTC.

The chain employs TRBV4-3 and TRBJ1-1; tentative D call: TRBD1 (5 bases). Germline lookup yields CDR1 LGHNA and CDR2 YSLEER. The length of the CDR3 is 12 residues. Trimming took off 3 bases at V and 7 bases at J, with 9 bases between the two ends. The CDR3 sequence: CASSQGRGEAFF. For the CDR3, the DNA is TGCGCCAGCAGCCAGGGGAGGGGTGAAGCTTTCTTT.

This sequence joins TRBV5-1 and TRBJ2-2, with 8 nucleotides matching TRBD1. The V gene's germline CDR1 is SGHRS and CDR2 YFSETQ. The CDR3 totals 17 residues. The junction had 6 bases not matched to a gene; V was cut back by 2 bases and J by 0 bases. The CDR3, as DNA: TGCGCCAGCAGCTTCCTGGACAGGGCTCCGAACACCGGGGAGCTGTTTTTT. It specifies CASSFLDRAPNTGELFF.

The chain couples TRBV7-6 to TRBJ2-2; 7 bases are shared with TRBD1. CDR1 SGHVS and CDR2 FNYEAQ come from the germline V gene. V lost 5 bases and J lost 0; bases outside the gene matches: 6. The CDR3 has 16 residues. CDR3 bases: TGTGCCAGCAGCACCCCGACAGGGTCGAACACCGGGGAGCTGTTTTTT. It codes for CASSTPTGSNTGELFF.

This clone was counted a few times. The chain recombines TRBV4-2 with TRBJ2-5, with 10 bases fitting TRBD2. Germline V gene sequence: CDR1 LGHNA, CDR2 YNFKEQ. This CDR3 has 19 residues. Unmatched junction bases numbered 18, after V lost 3 bases and J lost 5 bases. CDR3 nucleotides: TGTGCCAGCAGCCAGGGGGAGCTTAGCGGGGGGCCTACCTGGGAGACCCAGTACTTC. Translation: CASSQGELSGGPTWETQYF.

V and J are TRBV9 and TRBJ2-7; D possibly corresponds to TRBD1 (5 bases). The V end was cut by 5 bases, the J end by 4 bases, with 16 bases between. The CDR3 length is 14 residues. Germline CDR1 reads SGDLS; CDR2 reads YYNGEE. CDR3 nucleotides: TGTGCCAGCAGTGAAGGGGCTGGCAGTTACGAGCAGTACTTC. Its protein product is CASSEGAGSYEQYF.